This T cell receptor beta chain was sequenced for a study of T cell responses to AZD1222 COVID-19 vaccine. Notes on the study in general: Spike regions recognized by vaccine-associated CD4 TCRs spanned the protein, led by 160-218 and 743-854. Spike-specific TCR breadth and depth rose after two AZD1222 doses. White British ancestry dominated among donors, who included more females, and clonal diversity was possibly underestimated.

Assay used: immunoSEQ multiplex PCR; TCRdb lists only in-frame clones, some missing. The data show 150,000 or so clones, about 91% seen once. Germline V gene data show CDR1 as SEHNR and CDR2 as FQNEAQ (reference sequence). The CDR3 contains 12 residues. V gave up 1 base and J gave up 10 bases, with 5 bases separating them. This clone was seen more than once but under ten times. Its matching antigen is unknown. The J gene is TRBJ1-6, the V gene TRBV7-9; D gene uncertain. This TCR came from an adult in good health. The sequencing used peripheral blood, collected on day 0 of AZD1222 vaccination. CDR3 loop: CASSLEESPLHF. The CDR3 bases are TGTGCCAGCAGCTTAGAGGAATCACCCCTCCACTTT.